This TCR beta chain is from a study of Graves' ophthalmopathy and Graves' hyperthyroidism listed by TCRdb under 2018. Broadly, across the study: Peripheral blood samples were taken at the time of initial diagnosis, before any treatment was given. The study used TCR beta repertoire signatures to distinguish Graves' ophthalmopathy from Graves' hyperthyroidism and to predict progression to ophthalmopathy. In total, approximately 140 blood samples were TCR-sequenced: 40 to 45 ophthalmopathy, under 80 hyperthyroidism and about 17 hyperthyroidism-to-ophthalmopathy patients. To explore V-J signatures distinguishing ophthalmopathy from hyperthyroidism, a discovery set of 100 patients (roughly 45 ophthalmopathy, around 55 stable hyperthyroidism) was enrolled. An independent validation cohort was composed of roughly 19 hyperthyroidism patients and around 16 patients who later progressed from hyperthyroidism to ophthalmopathy. In over five hyperthyroidism patients, the T-cell repertoires found in thyroid tissue were compared with those found in blood. Following sample collection, hyperthyroidism patients were given methimazole at a starting dose of 30 mg daily, and ophthalmopathy patients were given high-dose intravenous methylprednisolone. For training and testing, the approximately 97 patients in the discovery cohort were randomly divided in a 7:3 ratio.

A patient counted as having stable hyperthyroidism if there was no progression to ophthalmopathy within 18 months of follow-up. Hyperthyroidism patients were newly diagnosed, with disease duration under 2 months, and aged 18 to 65 years. Anyone with other autoimmune diseases, uncontrolled infections, pregnancy or lactation was excluded from the study. Clinical symptoms, serum thyroxine, TRAb, thyroid ultrasound and orbital computed tomography were used for diagnosis. Using Ficoll-Paque density gradient centrifugation, PBMCs were isolated from less than 13 ml of fresh peripheral blood. Trizol reagent was used to extract the total RNA, and its quality was then checked on an Agilent 2100 Bioanalyzer. The junction shows trimming of 5 bases on V and 0 bases on J, plus 10 bases between the germline ends. The CDR3 numbers 15 residues from cysteine through phenylalanine. The sequence is cut down to CDR3 DNA, 45 bases in frame from base 1. Based on the germline V gene, the CDR1 and CDR2 sequences are SNHLY and FYNNEI.

Here is what the overall study found, with its caveats: In cross-validation, the 13-signature model distinguished ophthalmopathy from stable hyperthyroidism with 85% to 90% sensitivity and approximately 81% specificity, and in the test set the corresponding values were approximately 80% and 75%. No statistical method was used to predetermine the sample size, and group allocation was not hidden from the investigators. Most of the expanded thyroid clonotypes with a frequency above 0.001 were also detected in blood, and it was suggested that the thyroid immune response may be reflected by blood repertoires. In validation, the model predicted ophthalmopathy progression with 70.59% sensitivity and roughly 72% specificity; more than ten predicted patients were CT-confirmed with GO in a median of about 7.1 months.

TCR beta CDR3 regions were amplified from RNA transcripts for repertoire sequencing. The first round of RT-PCR was done with HTBI primers and the Qiagen OneStep RT-PCR kit, and was followed by a second round of multiplex PCR, then size selection and purification. Libraries were sequenced paired-end with 100 bp reads on an Illumina HiSeq2000. Per the original workflow: SOAPnuke was used for read processing, and reads with adapters, uncalled bases, a mean Phred below 15, or no exact constant-primer or identifier match were discarded. High-quality paired reads were merged with COPE v1.2.5. Unique nucleotide sequences were defined as clonotypes and aligned to IMGT TRB V, D and J references using MiTCR v1.1. The analysis was limited to V-J combinations with a frequency above 0.0001, which together covered 99% to 99.2% of repertoires. For each V-J combination, a TCR clonal expansion and chaos score was defined as F50 clonal expansion divided by the chaos observed in the TCRdist matrix. Welch's t-statistics and random forest were used to reduce the features to about 14 V-J combinations, which were then used as input to a naive Bayes classifier. The similarity between thyroid and blood repertoires was quantified using the Morisita-Horn index. Clones were called with MiXCR by TCRdb after fastp trimmed the public reads at Q25, and only in-frame beta chains were retained. Rows are unified per CDR3 protein, each entry keeping the most common DNA and genes. These V and J calls originate from TCRdb's pipeline instead of the authors' own analysis. This sample lists hundreds of thousands of distinct CDR3 sequences; around 20% were detected once. The ten top clones hold around 3% of the sample.

This clonotype occurred many times. Its antigen remains unidentified. Base qualities are missing; no much larger clone stands one base away. This TCR was sampled from a woman in her late teens or twenties with stable Graves' hyperthyroidism. Donor details come from another sample of the same person, matched by shared clones. Recombination joined TRBV2 with TRBJ2-2, with a tentative D call of TRBD1 or TRBD2, each matching 5 bases. Material for sequencing was peripheral blood. In nucleotides, the sequence is TGTGCCAGCAGTAGGGACGTCCCGAACACCGGGGAGCTGTTTTTT. Translated, it gives CASSRDVPNTGELFF.